This T cell receptor (beta chain) derives from a study of cytomegalovirus exposure and HLA in healthy donors. Study at large: A later analysis reported the 95 to 150 validation repertoires used the same platform as the approximately 700 first-cohort repertoires. General study points: The authors enumerated around 150 TCR beta chains as linked to cytomegalovirus.

Germline CDR1 reads MNHNS; CDR2 reads SASEGT. CDR3 length equals 11 residues. Germline trimming cut 5 bases from V and 7 bases from J; bases unmatched to any gene: 2. The assay was immunoSEQ multiplex PCR, and TCRdb's table has in-frame clones only and misses some. The sample includes approximately 220,000 clones, over 80% of them seen just once. Regarding this clone: What it binds is unknown.

This receptor was taken from a woman younger than 30 in good health and CMV-seronegative. The sample was PBMCs. The chain uses TRBV6-1 and TRBJ2-7, with 7 bases matching TRBD1. DNA of the CDR3: TGTGCCAGCAGTTGGACAGGAGAGCAGTACTTC. It encodes CASSWTGEQYF.